Following are 21 T cell receptor beta chains from one sample sequenced in a study of T cell clonality in common variable immunodeficiency. Sequencing was performed with immunoSEQ multiplex PCR; in TCRdb, only in-frame clones are kept and a portion is missing. The sample lists about 43,000 clones, none appearing once, the ten largest making up over 2%. The sample was peripheral blood mononuclear cells. These receptor sequences come from a person aged 18 to 75 in good health.

This clone was counted at least ten times. Read sequence stops 3 residues before the CDR3 end, and the germline J gene provides the missing end. This chain links TRBV5-1 with TRBJ1-3; D unresolved. The CDR3 consists of 16 residues. CDR1 and CDR2 from the germline V gene are SGHRS and YFSETQ. V gave up 0 bases and J gave up 2 bases, with 12 bases separating them. The CDR3 loop reads CASSLDLLRAGNTIYF. The CDR3 bases that were read are TGCGCCAGCAGCTTGGATCTACTGCGCGCTGGAAACACC.

This clone was recorded at least ten times. The CDR3 extends 3 residues past the end of the read, so its final part is completed from the germline J gene. This chain connects TRBV12-3 or TRBV12-4 to TRBJ1-2; 7 positions agree with TRBD1. Trimming removed 3 bases from V and 2 bases from J; junction bases left unmatched: 6. The length of the CDR3 is 15 residues. CDR3 sequence reads: CASSFQGVINYGYTF. The sequenced part of the CDR3 DNA is TGTGCCAGCAGTTTCCAGGGGGTGATAAACTATGGC.

This clone was seen at least ten times. The read stops 3 residues short of the end of the CDR3; the missing end is completed from the germline J gene. The J gene is TRBJ1-2, the V gene TRBV10-1; the D is unclear. This CDR3 is 14 amino acids long. Germline V gene data show CDR1 as WNHNN and CDR2 as SYGVQD (reference sequence). Trimming cost V 7 bases and J 0 bases, with 12 bases left between them. CDR3 region: CASTNKNTNYGYTF. The sequenced CDR3 bases are TGCGCCAGCACCAATAAAAACACTAACTATGGC.

This clone was recorded at least ten times. The read terminates 3 residues ahead of where the CDR3 ends, so the germline J gene completes it. This chain connects TRBV19 to TRBJ2-3, with 7 bases aligning to TRBD2. From germline, CDR1 is LNHDA and CDR2 SQIVND (reference sequence). CDR3 length equals 15 residues. The V and J ends lost 5 bases and 0 bases, in that order; junction bases with no gene match: 5. Here the CDR3 reads CASSPAGTSTDTQYF. Partial CDR3 DNA: TGTGCCAGTAGTCCAGCGGGGACTAGCACAGATACG.

This clone appeared many times. The read ends 3 residues early relative to the CDR3; the germline J gene fills the gap. The rearrangement joins TRBV18 to TRBJ2-1; D remains ambiguous. The CDR3 length is 14 residues. V gave up 3 bases and J gave up 9 bases, with 15 bases separating them. Germline CDR1 reads KGHSH; CDR2 reads LQKENI. The CDR3 protein is CASSPVESTGEQFF. The CDR3 DNA, read in part, is TGTGCCAGCTCACCCGTAGAGTCCACCGGTGAG.

Comments on this clone: The read gets to within 3 residues of the CDR3 end, and the germline J gene fills in the rest. V usage is TRBV5-1 and J usage is TRBJ2-2; weak D call: TRBD1 (6 bases). Germline CDR1 SGHRS, CDR2 YFSETQ. The CDR3 totals 15 residues. The part of the CDR3 DNA that was read is TGCGCCAGCAGCTCCGGGACAACAACTAATGAAAAG. Amino acid sequence: CASSSGTTTNEK. The full CDR3 protein reads CASSSGTTTNEKLFF. The variable domain in full, completed from reference TRBV5-1 and TRBJ2-2, reads KAGVTQTPRYLIKTRGQQVTLSCSPISGHRSVSWYQQTPGQGLQFLFEYFSETQRNKGNFPGRFSGRQFSNSRSEMNVSTLELGDSALYLCASSSGTTTNEKLFFGEGSRLTVL.

The table lists this clone with many counts. The read halts 3 residues ahead of the CDR3 end, with the missing end drawn from the germline J gene. The V call is TRBV7-9, the J call TRBJ2-7; 8 bases map to TRBD1. From germline, CDR1 is SEHNR and CDR2 FQNEAQ (reference sequence). The CDR3 sequence is 14 residues long. J gave up 3 bases and V 5 bases, and 6 bases lay outside the gene matches. CDR3 bases read: TGTGCCAGCAGCACGCCGGGACAGGACTACGAG. Its protein is CASSTPGQDYE. The CDR3 in full is CASSTPGQDYEQYF.

This clone appeared many times. Read data end 3 residues before the CDR3 end; the end is taken from the germline J gene. This chain uses TRBV5-6 with TRBJ1-1; D gene uncertain. V was pared by 3 bases and J by 4 bases, with 13 bases between. CDR1 and CDR2 (germline): SGHDT, YYEEEE. The CDR3 is made up of 14 amino acids. CDR3 bases read: TGTGCCAGCAGCTGGGCAGGCCCGATCACTGAA. Its translation: CASSWAGPITE. The entire CDR3 reads CASSWAGPITEAFF. The full variable domain, in which reference TRBV5-6 and TRBJ1-1 provide the parts outside the CDR3, is DAGVTQSPTHLIKTRGQQVTLRCSPKSGHDTVSWYQQALGQGPQFIFQYYEEEERQRGNFPDRFSGHQFPNYSSELNVNALLLGDSALYLCASSWAGPITEAFFGQGTRLTVV.

The table lists this clone with many counts. The read falls 3 residues short of the CDR3 end, and the missing part is taken from the germline J gene. The chain combines TRBV20-1 with TRBJ2-2, with D possibly matching TRBD1 (5 bases). In germline, CDR1 is DFQATT, CDR2 SNEGSKA (reference sequence). CDR3 size: 15 residues. V was cut by 0 bases and J by 4 bases, with 12 bases left in between. Partial CDR3 DNA: TGCAGTGCTAGAGATATCAGGCAGGGCACCGGGGAG. Amino acid sequence: CSARDIRQGTGE. The entire CDR3 reads CSARDIRQGTGELFF.

This clone showed up many times. The read halts 3 residues ahead of the CDR3 end, with the missing end drawn from the germline J gene. The V and J genes are TRBV7-2 and TRBJ2-5; no firm D call. The germline gives CDR1 SGHTA, CDR2 FQGNSA. V was clipped by 1 base and J by 0 bases, with 3 bases between them. This CDR3 has 13 amino acids. The sequenced CDR3 bases are TGTGCCAGCAGCTTAGTCAACCAAGAGACC. Protein: CASSLVNQET. The entire CDR3 is CASSLVNQETQYF.

This clone was counted at least ten times. The CDR3 end lies 3 residues beyond the end of the read and is filled in from the germline J gene. The V and J genes are TRBV19 and TRBJ1-5; D possibly corresponds to TRBD1 (6 bases). Trimming took off 4 bases at V and 1 base at J, with 17 bases between the two ends. The CDR3 contains 17 residues. Germline V CDR1 and CDR2: LNHDA, SQIVND (reference sequence). The CDR3 loop is CASSTISQGGSNQPQHF. The DNA read from the CDR3 is TGTGCCAGTAGTACCATATCACAGGGAGGAAGCAATCAGCCC.

Many counts were recorded for this clone. The CDR3 goes on 3 residues after the read ends, and that part is filled in from the germline J gene. V usage is TRBV14 and J usage is TRBJ1-4, with a possible D match to TRBD1 (5 bases). Germline CDR1 and CDR2: SGHDN and FVKESK. The CDR3 runs to 12 residues. Trimming removed 3 bases at V and 8 bases at J, with 7 bases between. The part of the CDR3 DNA that was read is TGTGCCAGCAGCCAGAACAGGGAAAAA. The encoded protein is CASSQNREK. The CDR3 as a whole reads CASSQNREKLFF.

This clone was seen ten or more times. The CDR3 end lies 3 residues beyond the end of the read and is filled in from the germline J gene. The rearrangement links TRBV20-1 to TRBJ1-2, with TRBD1 matching 12 bases. Germline CDR1 is DFQATT and CDR2 is SNEGSKA (reference sequence). CDR3 length: 14 residues. The covered CDR3 bases are TGCAGTGCCAACACGGGACAGGGGGCACGGGGC. Amino acids: CSANTGQGARG. The whole CDR3 protein reads CSANTGQGARGYTF.

This clone has a count of ten or more. Sequencing ends 3 residues short of the CDR3 end; the germline J gene provides the rest. This chain links TRBV6-2 or TRBV6-3 with TRBJ1-1; tentatively, D is TRBD1 (5 bases). Germline CDR1 and CDR2: MNHEY and SVGEGT. V lost 7 bases and J 1 base, leaving 16 bases between the germline ends. The CDR3 runs 15 residues. CDR3 amino acids: CASTGHYPRNTEAFF. CDR3 DNA (partial): TGTGCCAGCACCGGACACTATCCAAGGAACACTGAA.

This clone has at least ten counts. The read is 3 residues too short to cover the CDR3 end, so that end is filled in from the germline J gene. V and J are TRBV10-3 and TRBJ2-7; 8 bases are shared with TRBD1. Germline CDR1 and CDR2: ENHRY and SYGVKD. This CDR3 spans 13 amino acids. The V segment lost 2 bases and the J segment 5 bases; nucleotides outside the gene matches: 2. The sequenced CDR3 bases are TGTGCCATCAGTGAGGGACAGGGTGACGAG. Its translation is CAISEGQGDE. The whole CDR3 is CAISEGQGDEQYF.

At least ten counts were recorded for this clone. The read ends 3 residues before the CDR3 terminus; that terminus is restored from the germline J gene. J is TRBJ1-3 and V is TRBV18; 8 bases agree with TRBD1. Germline CDR1 and CDR2: KGHSH and LQKENI. Trimming at V came to 4 bases and at J to 2 bases, leaving 7 bases not matched to a gene. This CDR3 contains 16 residues. The chain's CDR3 is CASSLTTGATGNTIYF. The part of the CDR3 DNA that was read is TGTGCCAGCTCACTAACGACAGGGGCGACTGGAAACACC.

The table lists this clone with many counts. The CDR3 goes on 3 residues after the read ends, and that part is filled in from the germline J gene. The chain employs TRBV5-6 and TRBJ1-1, with 11 nucleotides matching TRBD1. Germline CDR1 and CDR2: SGHDT and YYEEEE. With V trimmed by 7 bases and J by 6 bases, 2 bases remained unmatched. The CDR3 sequence is 12 residues long. CDR3 bases read: TGTGCCAGCCAGGGACAGGGGGCTGAA. It translates to CASQGQGAE. Given in full, the CDR3 is CASQGQGAEAFF.

This clone was counted many times. The CDR3 end lies 3 residues beyond the end of the read and is filled in from the germline J gene. The chain couples TRBV30 to TRBJ2-7; TRBD1 aligns across 7 bases. The CDR3 consists of 11 residues. Per germline, CDR1 GTSNPN and CDR2 SVGIG (reference sequence). Unmatched junction bases numbered 1, after V lost 3 bases and J lost 5 bases. CDR3 DNA, as far as it was read: TGTGCCTGGAGCACAGGGGACGAG. It yields the protein CAWSTGDE. The full-length CDR3 reads as CAWSTGDEQYF.

This clone showed up many times. The CDR3 end falls 3 residues outside the read, so it is completed with the germline J gene. The gene calls are TRBV30 and TRBJ1-6; 10 bases line up with TRBD1. Germline loops: CDR1 GTSNPN, CDR2 SVGIG (reference sequence). The ends lost 4 bases at V and 7 bases at J; junction bases unmatched: 13. The CDR3 has 17 residues. The CDR3 here is CAWTTRHGTGANSPLHF. The CDR3 DNA, read in part, is TGTGCCTGGACCACGAGACACGGGACAGGGGCAAATTCACCC.

This clone was detected ten times or more. From the germline J gene comes the end of the CDR3, since the read stops 3 residues before it. The rearrangement joins TRBV2 to TRBJ1-1; 9 bases are a match to TRBD1. The CDR3 totals 16 residues. V lost 0 bases to trimming and J lost 4 bases; unmatched junction nucleotides: 6. Germline V lookup: CDR1 SNHLY, CDR2 FYNNEI. CDR3 sequence reads: CASSEALGTGSTEAFF. The CDR3 bases that were read are TGTGCCAGCAGTGAAGCGCTTGGGACAGGGAGCACTGAA.

A remark on this clone: Sequencing ends 3 residues short of the CDR3 end; the germline J gene provides the rest. This chain joins TRBV20-1 and TRBJ2-3; D possibly corresponds to TRBD2 (5 bases). This CDR3 is built from 12 residues. CDR1 is DFQATT, CDR2 SNEGSKA, per germline (reference sequence). The CDR3 spells CSARDLGETQYF. The CDR3 DNA, read in part, is TGCAGTGCTAGAGATCTCGGGGAGACG.